These T cell receptor beta chains were read from a single sample in a study of T-cell memory formation after mild COVID-19. TCRdb processed the 5' RACE reads anew with MiXCR; each CDR3 protein has one entry. The sample consists of under 250,000 distinct CDR3 sequences, around 25% of them appearing once. The source material was PBMCs or a T cell subset sorted from them (not recorded which). The receptors were sampled from an adult woman who had mild COVID-19 (a few samples of this study predate the infection). Cell type and time point are not known. Each CDR3 is given without its conserved first and last residue. Fields, in order: V gene, clone size, J gene, CDR3 protein. Clone size is stated in some rows and not others, as once, few, many or a class when expanded.

TRBV4-2,NA,TRBJ1-1,ASSHDEDRVDLATPEAF
TRBV19,NA,TRBJ2-7,ASSNQEYYEQY
TRBV12-3/TRBV12-4,NA,TRBJ2-3,ASSLDRGADTQY
TRBV7-9,many,TRBJ2-5,ASSLARSVAETQY
TRBV24-1,few,TRBJ2-2,ATSEPFGTGEAGELF
TRBV18,few,TRBJ2-3,ASSTQSTDTQY
TRBV12-3/TRBV12-4,NA,TRBJ2-2,ASSPTIPGELF
TRBV7-8,NA,TRBJ2-1,ASSAPPLDNEQF
TRBV2,few,TRBJ2-2,ASSDWTRTTNTGELF
TRBV28,NA,TRBJ2-1,ASSFHDSGRASNEQF
TRBV6-5,NA,TRBJ1-5,ASSLGGLSNQPQH
TRBV9,once,TRBJ2-3,ASSVATSGRAGDTQY
TRBV7-9,few,TRBJ2-1,ASRGVNEQF
TRBV12-3/TRBV12-4,few,TRBJ2-7,ASRRAGGIYEQY
TRBV27,NA,TRBJ2-3,ASGAGPSTDTQY
TRBV7-2,NA,TRBJ1-1,ASSLARGAGTEAF
TRBV6-5,NA,TRBJ2-7,ASSYGLWRAPYEQY
TRBV30,few,TRBJ2-4,AWSDRGDIQY
TRBV27,once,TRBJ2-1,ASRLAGGSTYNEQF
TRBV29-1,once,TRBJ1-2,SVEARPVGYT
TRBV20-1,few,TRBJ2-7,SAREGQSSSYEQY
TRBV19,few,TRBJ1-1,ASRLDRTTEAF
TRBV7-8,NA,TRBJ2-3,ASSPQTGGGPDTQY
TRBV11-3,few,TRBJ1-1,ASSFPTAEAF
TRBV7-9,NA,TRBJ1-1,ASSLAGSEAF
TRBV7-9,NA,TRBJ2-7,ASSPPLQGTSYEQY
TRBV3-1,NA,TRBJ2-5,ASSPLGLKLAAGGTQY
TRBV12-3/TRBV12-4,few,TRBJ1-1,ASSLLAPPRAF
TRBV12-3/TRBV12-4,NA,TRBJ2-1,ASSSRLAGGSYNEQF
TRBV27,few,TRBJ2-5,ASSSRVPGGETQY
TRBV18,few,TRBJ2-5,ASSPLGRQETQY
TRBV15,NA,TRBJ1-2,ATSRDGVAGPNGYT
TRBV5-1,few,TRBJ2-2,ASSLRLAGGTGELF
TRBV6-5,NA,TRBJ2-7,ASSYASRELLYEQY
TRBV6-1,NA,TRBJ2-5,ASREETQY
TRBV6-5,few,TRBJ1-5,ASSSTFTSNQPQH
TRBV7-9,few,TRBJ2-1,ASSSIAGGNEQF
TRBV12-3/TRBV12-4,NA,TRBJ2-6,ASSFDILSGANVLT
TRBV7-9,few,TRBJ2-5,ASSLITGLAGASQETQY
TRBV29-1,NA,TRBJ2-5,SVEGPGNGETQY
TRBV5-1,NA,TRBJ2-7,ASSAGRVSYEQY
TRBV7-6,NA,TRBJ1-1,ASSSGQGMNTEAF
TRBV4-1,NA,TRBJ2-7,ASSSQYGEQY
TRBV7-9,NA,TRBJ1-1,ASSSLRWTEAF
TRBV18,NA,TRBJ1-2,ASSHRALTSNYGYT
TRBV12-3/TRBV12-4,NA,TRBJ2-2,AITGASGALNTGELF
TRBV3-1,NA,TRBJ1-1,ASSQVPGANTEAF
TRBV4-1,NA,TRBJ1-5,ASSQWVGQPQH